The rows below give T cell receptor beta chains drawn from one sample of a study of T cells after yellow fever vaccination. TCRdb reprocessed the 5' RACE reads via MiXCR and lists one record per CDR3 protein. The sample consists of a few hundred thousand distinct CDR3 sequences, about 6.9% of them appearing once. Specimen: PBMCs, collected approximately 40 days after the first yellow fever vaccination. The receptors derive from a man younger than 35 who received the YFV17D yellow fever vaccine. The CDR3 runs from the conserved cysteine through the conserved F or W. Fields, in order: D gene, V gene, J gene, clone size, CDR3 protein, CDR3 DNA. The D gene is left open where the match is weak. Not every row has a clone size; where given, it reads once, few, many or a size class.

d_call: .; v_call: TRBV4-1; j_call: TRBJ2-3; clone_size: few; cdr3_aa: CASSQVHTDTQYF; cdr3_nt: TGCGCCAGCAGCCAAGTACACACAGATACGCAGTATTTT
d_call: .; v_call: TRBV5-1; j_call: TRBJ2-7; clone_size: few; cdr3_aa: CASSGGDNDSYEQYF; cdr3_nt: TGCGCCAGCAGCGGAGGGGACAACGACTCCTACGAGCAGTACTTC
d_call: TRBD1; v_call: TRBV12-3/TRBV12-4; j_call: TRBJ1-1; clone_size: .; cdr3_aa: CASSPGQEAFF; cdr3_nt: TGTGCCAGCAGTCCGGGACAGGAGGCTTTCTTT
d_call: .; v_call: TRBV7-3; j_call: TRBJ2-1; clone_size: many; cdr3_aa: CASSRGFHNEQFF; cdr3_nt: TGTGCCAGCAGCAGGGGGTTCCACAATGAGCAGTTCTTC
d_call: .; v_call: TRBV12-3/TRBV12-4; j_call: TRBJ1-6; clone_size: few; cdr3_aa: CASSQGGAGGNSPLHF; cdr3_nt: TGTGCCAGCAGTCAGGGAGGGGCGGGTGGTAATTCACCCCTCCACTTT
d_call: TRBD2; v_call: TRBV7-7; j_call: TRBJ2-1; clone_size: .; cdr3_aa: CASSSRLAENNEQFF; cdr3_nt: TGTGCTAGCAGCTCCAGACTAGCGGAGAACAATGAGCAGTTCTTC
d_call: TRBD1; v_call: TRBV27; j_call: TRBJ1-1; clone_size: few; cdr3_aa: CASSVAGGLKAFF; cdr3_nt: TGTGCCAGCAGTGTCGCAGGGGGCTTAAAAGCTTTCTTT
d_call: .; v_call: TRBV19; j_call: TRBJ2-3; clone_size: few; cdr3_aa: CASTPLPGSTDTQYF; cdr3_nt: TGTGCCAGTACCCCATTGCCGGGAAGCACAGATACGCAGTATTTT
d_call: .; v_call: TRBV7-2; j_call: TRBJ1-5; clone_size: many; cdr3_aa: CASSLDRNNQPQHF; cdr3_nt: TGTGCCAGCAGCTTAGACAGGAACAATCAGCCCCAGCATTTT
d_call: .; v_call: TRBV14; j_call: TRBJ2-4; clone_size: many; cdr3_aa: CASSLIHGDIQYF; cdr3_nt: TGTGCCAGCAGCCTCATCCACGGGGACATTCAGTACTTC
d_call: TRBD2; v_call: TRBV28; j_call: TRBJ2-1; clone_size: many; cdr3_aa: CASGFSGGAPGEQFF; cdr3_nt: TGTGCCAGCGGCTTTAGCGGGGGGGCCCCAGGGGAGCAGTTCTTC
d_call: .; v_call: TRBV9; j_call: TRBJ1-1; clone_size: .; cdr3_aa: CASSVAQQFTEAFF; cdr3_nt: TGTGCCAGCAGCGTAGCGCAGCAATTCACTGAAGCTTTCTTT
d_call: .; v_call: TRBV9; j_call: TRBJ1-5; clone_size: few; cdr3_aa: CASSGMGYWPQHF; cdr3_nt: TGTGCCAGCAGCGGGATGGGATATTGGCCCCAGCATTTT
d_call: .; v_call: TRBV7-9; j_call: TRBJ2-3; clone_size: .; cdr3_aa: CASSFPGGNTDTQYF; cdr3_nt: TGTGCCAGCAGCTTCCCAGGGGGGAACACAGATACGCAGTATTTT
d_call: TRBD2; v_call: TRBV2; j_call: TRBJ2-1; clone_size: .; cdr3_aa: CTFRNPGLAGGRVEQFF; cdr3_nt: TGTACCTTCAGAAATCCGGGACTAGCGGGGGGGCGGGTTGAGCAGTTCTTC
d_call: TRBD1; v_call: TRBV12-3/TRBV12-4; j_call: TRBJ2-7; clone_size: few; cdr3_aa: CASSRTGFDYEQYF; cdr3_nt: TGTGCCAGCAGCCGGACAGGGTTCGACTACGAGCAGTACTTC
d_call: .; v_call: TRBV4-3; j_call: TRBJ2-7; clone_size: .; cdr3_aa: CASSQQIEHEQYF; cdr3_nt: TGCGCCAGCAGCCAGCAAATAGAGCACGAGCAGTACTTC
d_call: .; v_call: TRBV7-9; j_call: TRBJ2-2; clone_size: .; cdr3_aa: CAEQRGASNTGELFF; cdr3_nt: TGTGCGGAGCAAAGGGGGGCATCCAACACCGGGGAGCTGTTTTTT
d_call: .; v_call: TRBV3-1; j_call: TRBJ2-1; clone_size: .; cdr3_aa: CASSQGGQVDNNEQFF; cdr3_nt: TGTGCCAGCAGCCAAGGTGGGCAGGTGGACAACAATGAGCAGTTCTTC
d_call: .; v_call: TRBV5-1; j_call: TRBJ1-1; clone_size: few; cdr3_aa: CASSLAVGAEAFF; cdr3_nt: TGCGCCAGCAGCTTGGCCGTTGGAGCTGAAGCTTTCTTT
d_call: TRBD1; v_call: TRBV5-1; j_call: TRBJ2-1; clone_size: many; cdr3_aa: CASSLVGQGIDEQFF; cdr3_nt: TGCGCCAGCAGCTTGGTGGGACAGGGCATAGACGAGCAGTTCTTC
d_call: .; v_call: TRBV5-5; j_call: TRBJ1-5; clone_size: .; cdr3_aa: CASSLTMGANQPQHF; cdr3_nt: TGTGCCAGCAGCCTGACCATGGGGGCCAATCAGCCCCAGCATTTT
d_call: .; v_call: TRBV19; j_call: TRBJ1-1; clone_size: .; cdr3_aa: CASSMITSDTEAFF; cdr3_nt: TGTGCCAGTAGTATGATCACGAGCGACACTGAAGCTTTCTTT
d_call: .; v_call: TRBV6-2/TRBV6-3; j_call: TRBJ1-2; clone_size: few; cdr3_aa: CASSRPGRTYGYTF; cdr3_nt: TGTGCCAGCAGTCGCCCGGGACGAACTTATGGCTACACCTTC
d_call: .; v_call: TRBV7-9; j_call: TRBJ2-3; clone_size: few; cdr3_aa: CASSLQTFTDTQYF; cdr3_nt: TGTGCCAGCAGCTTACAGACTTTCACAGATACGCAGTATTTT
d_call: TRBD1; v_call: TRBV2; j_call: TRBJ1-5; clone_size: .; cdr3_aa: CASRKIQGDNQPQHF; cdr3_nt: TGTGCCAGCCGAAAAATACAGGGGGACAATCAGCCCCAGCATTTT
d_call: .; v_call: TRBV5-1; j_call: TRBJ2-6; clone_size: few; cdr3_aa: CAAIDVGSGANVLTF; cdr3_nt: TGCGCCGCCATAGATGTCGGTTCTGGGGCCAACGTCCTGACTTTC
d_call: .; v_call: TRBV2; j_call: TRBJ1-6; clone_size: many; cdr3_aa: CASSEGRRDSPLHF; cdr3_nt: TGTGCCAGCAGTGAGGGCAGGCGGGATTCACCCCTCCACTTT
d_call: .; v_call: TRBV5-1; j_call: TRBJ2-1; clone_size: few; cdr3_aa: CASNSQGYSYNEQFF; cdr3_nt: TGCGCCAGCAACAGTCAGGGGTACTCCTACAATGAGCAGTTCTTC
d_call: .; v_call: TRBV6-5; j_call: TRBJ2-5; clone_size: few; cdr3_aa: CASHSYETQYF; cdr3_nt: TGTGCCAGCCACTCATATGAGACCCAGTACTTC
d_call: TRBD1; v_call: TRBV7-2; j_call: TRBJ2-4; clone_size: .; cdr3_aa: CASSSSEGASTQYF; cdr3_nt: TGTGCCAGCAGCAGCTCTGAGGGGGCCTCCACTCAGTACTTC
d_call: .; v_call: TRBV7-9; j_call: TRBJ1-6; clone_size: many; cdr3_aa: CASKGGSDNSPLHF; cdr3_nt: TGTGCCAGCAAAGGGGGATCGGATAATTCACCCCTCCACTTT
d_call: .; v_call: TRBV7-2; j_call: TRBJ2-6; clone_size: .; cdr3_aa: CASSFIVAGANVLTF; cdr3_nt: TGTGCCAGCAGCTTTATAGTTGCTGGGGCCAACGTCCTGACTTTC
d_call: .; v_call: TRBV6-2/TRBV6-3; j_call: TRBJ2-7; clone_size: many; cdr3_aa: CASSYGSTEQYF; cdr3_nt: TGTGCCAGCAGTTACGGCAGTACCGAGCAGTACTTC
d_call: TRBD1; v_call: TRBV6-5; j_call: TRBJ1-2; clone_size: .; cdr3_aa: CASSYSGRGRGYGYTF; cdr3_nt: TGTGCCAGCAGTTACTCGGGCAGGGGGCGCGGCTATGGCTACACCTTC
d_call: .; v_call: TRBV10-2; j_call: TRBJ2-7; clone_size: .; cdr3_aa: CASSVGGQGSYEQYF; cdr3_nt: TGCGCCAGCAGTGTTGGGGGGCAAGGATCCTACGAGCAGTACTTC
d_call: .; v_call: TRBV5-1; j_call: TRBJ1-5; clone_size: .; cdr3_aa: CASRANTGLNQPQHF; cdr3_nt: TGCGCCAGCAGAGCGAACACAGGCCTCAATCAGCCCCAGCATTTT
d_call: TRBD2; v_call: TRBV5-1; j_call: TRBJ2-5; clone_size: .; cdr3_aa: CASSLAFSGGQETQYF; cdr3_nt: TGCGCCAGCAGCTTGGCCTTTAGCGGGGGACAAGAGACCCAGTACTTC
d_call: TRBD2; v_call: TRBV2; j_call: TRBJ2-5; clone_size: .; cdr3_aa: CATGAGPGRQETQYF; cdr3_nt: TGTGCCACCGGAGCGGGACCAGGTCGCCAAGAGACCCAGTACTTC
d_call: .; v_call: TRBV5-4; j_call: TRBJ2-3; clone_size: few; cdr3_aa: CASSFGRPDTQYF; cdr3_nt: TGTGCCAGCAGCTTCGGGAGACCAGATACGCAGTATTTT
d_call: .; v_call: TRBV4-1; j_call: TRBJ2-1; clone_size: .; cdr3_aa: CASSQSGGREQFF; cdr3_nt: TGCGCCAGCAGCCAATCCGGGGGCAGGGAGCAGTTCTTC
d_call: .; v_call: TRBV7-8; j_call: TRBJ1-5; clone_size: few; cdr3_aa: CASSLELRAASNQPQHF; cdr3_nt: TGTGCCAGCAGCTTAGAACTGAGGGCCGCCAGCAATCAGCCCCAGCATTTT
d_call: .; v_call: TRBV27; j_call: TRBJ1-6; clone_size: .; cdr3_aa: CASRPLTRKSNSPLHF; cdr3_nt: TGTGCCAGCCGACCCTTAACAAGGAAAAGTAATTCACCCCTCCACTTT
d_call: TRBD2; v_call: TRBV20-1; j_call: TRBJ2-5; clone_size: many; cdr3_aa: CSAPKLLAGKPPTVTQYF; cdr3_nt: TGCAGTGCCCCGAAGCTTCTAGCGGGGAAACCTCCCACGGTTACCCAGTACTTC
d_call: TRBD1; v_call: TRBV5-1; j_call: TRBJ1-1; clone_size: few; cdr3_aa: CASSPGQGGMNTEAFF; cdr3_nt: TGCGCCAGCAGCCCGGGACAGGGGGGCATGAACACTGAAGCTTTCTTT
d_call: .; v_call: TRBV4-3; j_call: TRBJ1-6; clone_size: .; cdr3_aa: CASSPGIPYNSPLHF; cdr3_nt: TGCGCCAGCAGCCCCGGTATCCCCTATAATTCACCCCTCCACTTT
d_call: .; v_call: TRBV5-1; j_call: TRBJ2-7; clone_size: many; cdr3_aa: CASSLASSNYEQYF; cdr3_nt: TGCGCCAGCAGCTTGGCCTCTTCAAATTACGAGCAGTACTTC
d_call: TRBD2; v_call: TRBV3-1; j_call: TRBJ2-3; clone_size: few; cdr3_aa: CASSQSTSGDTDTQYF; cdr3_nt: TGTGCCAGCAGCCAATCGACTAGCGGGGACACAGATACGCAGTATTTT
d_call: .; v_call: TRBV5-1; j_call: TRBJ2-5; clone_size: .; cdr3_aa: CASSLNGVRGETQYF; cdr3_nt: TGCGCCAGCAGCTTGAATGGGGTGCGAGGGGAGACCCAGTACTTC
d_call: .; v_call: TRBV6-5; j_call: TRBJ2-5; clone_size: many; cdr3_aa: CASSYRRGSHQETQYF; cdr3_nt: TGTGCCAGCAGTTACCGTCGGGGGAGCCACCAAGAGACCCAGTACTTC
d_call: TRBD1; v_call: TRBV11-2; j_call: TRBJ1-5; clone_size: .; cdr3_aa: CASSLFLKGAGNQPQHF; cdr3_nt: TGTGCCAGCAGCTTATTTCTCAAGGGGGCGGGGAATCAGCCCCAGCATTTT
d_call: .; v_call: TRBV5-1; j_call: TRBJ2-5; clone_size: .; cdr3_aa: CASRTGAQETQYF; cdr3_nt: TGCGCCAGCAGAACTGGGGCCCAAGAGACCCAGTACTTC
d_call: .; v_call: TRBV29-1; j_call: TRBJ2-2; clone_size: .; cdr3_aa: CSVGASNTGELFF; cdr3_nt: TGCAGCGTTGGAGCGTCGAACACCGGGGAGCTGTTTTTT
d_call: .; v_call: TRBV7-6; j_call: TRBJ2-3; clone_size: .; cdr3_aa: CASRKGGPTDTQYF; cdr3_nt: TGTGCCAGCAGGAAGGGGGGCCCCACAGATACGCAGTATTTT
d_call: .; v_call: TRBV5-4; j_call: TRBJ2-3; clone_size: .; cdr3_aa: CASSHDLGTDTQYF; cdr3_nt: TGTGCCAGCAGCCACGACCTCGGCACAGATACGCAGTATTTT